This T cell receptor (beta chain) stems from a study of T cell responses to AZD1222 COVID-19 vaccine. Study-wide findings and caveats: Most donors were white British and more were female, and clonal diversity was possibly underestimated. Of spike-specific TCRs, nearly half reportedly target regions left unmutated in variants. Along spike, vaccine-associated CD4 TCRs were found throughout, with dominance at 160-218 and 743-854.

A note on this clone: The target antigen is unknown.

V was shortened by 3 bases and J by 11 bases, with 4 bases between the two germline ends. There are 8 residues in the CDR3. The germline gives CDR1 DFQATT, CDR2 SNEGSKA (reference sequence). Sequencing used immunoSEQ multiplex PCR; TCRdb keeps in-frame clones, though not all of them. Of roughly 190,000 clones listed, over 85% were seen once; the top ten hold around 3.6%. The TCR comes from an adult who received the MenACWY meningococcal vaccine as a control. This sample comprised peripheral blood, obtained 28 days after the second dose of the MenACWY control vaccine. The gene calls are TRBV20-1 and TRBJ1-1; D is uncertain. CDR3 region: CSASWAFF. The CDR3 DNA is TGCAGTGCTAGCTGGGCTTTCTTT.